This T cell receptor beta chain was captured in a study of cytomegalovirus exposure and HLA in healthy donors. Study findings and constraints: Some TCR beta chains (approximately 180 of them) were listed as cytomegalovirus-associated. Most TCRs appeared rarely, but some public TCRs recurred in many donors.

Researchers ran the PCR with 60 Vbeta and 13 Jbeta primers. TCRdb's copy holds only in-frame clones and misses some; the assay was immunoSEQ multiplex PCR. Of around 180,000 clones in the sample, 85% to 90% were seen once. Germline loops: CDR1 LNHDA, CDR2 SQIVND (reference sequence). The CDR3 sequence is 16 residues long. This clone has a single count. Its cognate antigen is unknown. At one of its ends the junction is not consistent with the germline gene, which may arise from a read error. Sequenced sample: PBMCs. The receptor comes from a woman younger than 35 in good health and CMV-seronegative. This chain uses TRBV19 with TRBJ1-2; unclear D gene. This CDR3 reads CASSIVLRVGNHGYTF. CDR3 in DNA: TGTGCCAGTAGTATAGTATTGCGAGTCGGTAACCATGGCTACACCTTC.